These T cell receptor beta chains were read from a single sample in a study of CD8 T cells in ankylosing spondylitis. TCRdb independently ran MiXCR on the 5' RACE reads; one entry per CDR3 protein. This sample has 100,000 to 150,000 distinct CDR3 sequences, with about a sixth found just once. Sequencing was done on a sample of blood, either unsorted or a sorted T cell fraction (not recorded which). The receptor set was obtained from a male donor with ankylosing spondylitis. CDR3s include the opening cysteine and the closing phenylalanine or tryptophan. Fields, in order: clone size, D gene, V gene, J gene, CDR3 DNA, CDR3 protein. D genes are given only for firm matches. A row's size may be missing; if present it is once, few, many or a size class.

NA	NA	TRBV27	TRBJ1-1	TGTGCCAGCCGACTAGAGTGGGCCACTGAAGCTTTCTTT	CASRLEWATEAFF
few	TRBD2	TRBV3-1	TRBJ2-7	TGTGCCAGCAGCAGCTGGGCCGGGACTAGCTCGATCGAGCAGTACTTC	CASSSWAGTSSIEQYF
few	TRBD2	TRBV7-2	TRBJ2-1	TGTGCCAGCAGCTTATCAGTAGCGGGAGCCTACAATGAGCAGTTCTTC	CASSLSVAGAYNEQFF
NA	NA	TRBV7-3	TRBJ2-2	TGTGCCAGCAGCCCCGGGCACGTGAACACCGGGGAGCTGTTTTTT	CASSPGHVNTGELFF
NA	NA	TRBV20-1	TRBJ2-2	TGCAGTGCTAGAGATCCCGACACCGGGGAGCTGTTTTTT	CSARDPDTGELFF
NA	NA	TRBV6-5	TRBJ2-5	TGTGCCAGCGAGGGGGGTGAGACCCAGTACTTC	CASEGGETQYF
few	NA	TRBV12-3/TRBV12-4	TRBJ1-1	TGTGCCAGCAGGACGGCGGACGGTGTTGAAGCTTTCTTT	CASRTADGVEAFF
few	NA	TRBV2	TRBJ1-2	TGTGCCAGCAGTGAAGCGCCGGGAGATGGCTACACCTTC	CASSEAPGDGYTF
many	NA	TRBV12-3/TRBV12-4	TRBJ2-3	TGTGCCAGCAGTTTTTCGGGGCTCAATATAGATACGCAGTATTTT	CASSFSGLNIDTQYF
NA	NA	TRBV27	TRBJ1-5	TGTGCCAGCAGTTTCGGAAGACATCAGCCCCAGCATTTT	CASSFGRHQPQHF
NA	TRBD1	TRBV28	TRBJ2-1	TGTGCCAGCAGTTCGGACCGACAGGGAGTAAATGAGCAGTTCTTC	CASSSDRQGVNEQFF
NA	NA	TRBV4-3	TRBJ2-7	TGCGCCAGCAGCCCCTCAGGGCTCCCCTACGAGCAGTACTTC	CASSPSGLPYEQYF
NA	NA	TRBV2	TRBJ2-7	TGTGCCAGCAGTGTTCCCGGGGTCGAGCAGTACTTC	CASSVPGVEQYF
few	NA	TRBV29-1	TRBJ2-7	TGCAGCGTTGTGTTAGACGGTTCCTACGAGCAGTACTTC	CSVVLDGSYEQYF
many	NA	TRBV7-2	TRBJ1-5	TGTGCCAGCAGCTCCTGGGGGGGGGAGCTCAATCAGCCCCAGCATTTT	CASSSWGGELNQPQHF
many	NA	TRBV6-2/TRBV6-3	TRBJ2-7	TGTGCCAGCAGTTACTGGGGGATCGAGCAGTACTTC	CASSYWGIEQYF
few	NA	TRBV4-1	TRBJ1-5	TGCGCCAGCAGCCAAGCGCCAGGTAGCAATCAGCCCCAGCATTTT	CASSQAPGSNQPQHF
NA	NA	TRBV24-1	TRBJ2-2	TGTGCCACCAGTGAGGGGGGCACCGGGGAGCTGTTTTTT	CATSEGGTGELFF
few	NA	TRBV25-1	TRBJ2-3	TGTGCCAGCAGTGATCGAGGGGGCACAGATACGCAGTATTTT	CASSDRGGTDTQYF
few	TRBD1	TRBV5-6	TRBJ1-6	TGTGCCAGCAGCTTGTTACCCGGGACAGGGGCTCGTAATTCACCCCTCCACTTT	CASSLLPGTGARNSPLHF
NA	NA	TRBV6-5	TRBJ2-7	TGTGCCAGCAGTTACCCCGGACGGGAAGGGATCAACGAGCAGTACTTC	CASSYPGREGINEQYF
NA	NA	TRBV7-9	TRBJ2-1	TGTGCCAGCAGCTCAAAGAACAATGAGCAGTTCTTC	CASSSKNNEQFF
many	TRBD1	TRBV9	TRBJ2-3	TGTGCCAGCAGCGCCCCCAATAGCCGGGACAGATTCACAGATACGCAGTATTTT	CASSAPNSRDRFTDTQYF
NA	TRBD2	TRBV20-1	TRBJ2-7	TGCAGTGCAGCGAGACTAGCGGGAGGGTACGAGCAGTACTTC	CSAARLAGGYEQYF
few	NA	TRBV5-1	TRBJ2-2	TGCGCCAGCAGCTTTGAGACAGACCCCACCGGGGAGCTGTTTTTT	CASSFETDPTGELFF
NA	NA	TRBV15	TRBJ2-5	TGTGCCACCAGCGAGCGGGCCGGGACGACCCAGTACTTC	CATSERAGTTQYF
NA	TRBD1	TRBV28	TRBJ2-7	TGTGCCAGCAGTTTCCCCGGACAGGGGAACTACGAGCAGTACTTC	CASSFPGQGNYEQYF
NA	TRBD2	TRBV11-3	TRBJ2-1	TGTGCCAGCAGCTTTCTCTACGGGAGGTACAATGAGCAGTTCTTC	CASSFLYGRYNEQFF
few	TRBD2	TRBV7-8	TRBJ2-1	TGTGCCAGCAGCCCCCTCCGGAGTGTGGCGGGGGTTAACAATGAGCAGTTCTTC	CASSPLRSVAGVNNEQFF
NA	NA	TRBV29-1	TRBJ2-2	TGCAGCGTTGAGGGATTAGCGGCCGGGGAGCTGTTTTTT	CSVEGLAAGELFF
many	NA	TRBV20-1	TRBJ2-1	TGCAGTGCTGAGCCTTCATTAGGGTCCTACAATGAGCAGTTCTTC	CSAEPSLGSYNEQFF
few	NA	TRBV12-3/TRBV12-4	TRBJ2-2	TGTGCCAGCAGTTTGTCCGGCTCCGGCACCGGGGAGCTGTTTTTT	CASSLSGSGTGELFF
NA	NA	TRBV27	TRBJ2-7	TGTGCCAGCAGTTTATCCGTCGGGTACGAGCAGTACTTC	CASSLSVGYEQYF